The rows below give T cell receptor beta chains drawn from one sample of a study of graft-versus-host responses after intestinal transplantation. Assay: immunoSEQ multiplex PCR; the TCRdb copy retains only in-frame clones and omits some. The table lists some 38,000 clones, nearly 95% of them singletons. No antigens are known for them. Sequenced here: unstimulated CD8+ T cells sorted from spleen or lymph node cells, sampled before transplant. The origin of the receptors is a human donor who was the organ donor for an intestinal transplant. The CDR3 runs from the conserved cysteine through the conserved F or W. A D gene is named only where the DNA matches it firmly. The size entry is marked missing in some rows and otherwise reads once, few, many or a size class.

j_call: TRBJ2-5
v_call: TRBV7-9
clone_size: -
d_call: -
cdr3_aa: CASSSWPWETQYF
cdr3_nt: TGTGCCAGCAGCTCGTGGCCCTGGGAGACCCAGTACTTC

j_call: TRBJ2-1
v_call: TRBV7-7
clone_size: -
d_call: -
cdr3_aa: CASSLDAFEDEQFF
cdr3_nt: TGTGCTAGCAGCTTAGATGCGTTTGAAGATGAGCAGTTCTTC

j_call: TRBJ2-3
v_call: TRBV2
clone_size: -
d_call: -
cdr3_aa: CASSPDSRGPDTQYF
cdr3_nt: TGTGCCAGCAGTCCGGACTCCCGTGGTCCAGATACGCAGTATTTT

j_call: TRBJ2-3
v_call: TRBV7-3
clone_size: -
d_call: -
cdr3_aa: CASSLTGTDTQYF
cdr3_nt: TGTGCCAGCAGCTTAACTGGCACAGATACGCAGTATTTT

j_call: TRBJ2-7
v_call: TRBV27
clone_size: -
d_call: -
cdr3_aa: CASRTGTTYEQYF
cdr3_nt: TGTGCCAGCAGGACCGGGACAACCTACGAGCAGTACTTC

j_call: TRBJ1-1
v_call: TRBV14
clone_size: -
d_call: -
cdr3_aa: CASSQDWAPHTEAFF
cdr3_nt: TGTGCCAGCAGCCAAGATTGGGCGCCTCACACTGAAGCTTTCTTT

j_call: TRBJ2-7
v_call: TRBV7-9
clone_size: -
d_call: -
cdr3_aa: CASSLVTRDGSYEQYF
cdr3_nt: TGTGCCAGCAGCTTAGTTACCCGGGACGGATCCTACGAGCAGTACTTC

j_call: TRBJ2-3
v_call: TRBV7-8
clone_size: -
d_call: TRBD2
cdr3_aa: CASSSKKPGLAGVADTQYF
cdr3_nt: TGTGCCAGCAGCTCAAAAAAACCGGGACTAGCGGGAGTGGCAGATACGCAGTATTTT

j_call: TRBJ2-1
v_call: TRBV27
clone_size: -
d_call: -
cdr3_aa: CASSSGTSNNEQFF
cdr3_nt: TGTGCCAGCAGTTCCGGGACTTCGAACAATGAGCAGTTCTTC

j_call: TRBJ2-2
v_call: TRBV4-2
clone_size: -
d_call: -
cdr3_aa: CASSQDIPGRNTGELFF
cdr3_nt: TGTGCCAGCAGCCAAGATATCCCGGGCCGGAACACCGGGGAGCTGTTTTTT

j_call: TRBJ2-7
v_call: TRBV7-8
clone_size: -
d_call: -
cdr3_aa: CASSLAPRYEQYF
cdr3_nt: TGTGCCAGCAGCTTAGCACCGCGCTACGAGCAGTACTTC

j_call: TRBJ1-4
v_call: TRBV6-5
clone_size: -
d_call: TRBD1
cdr3_aa: CASSYFGQDEKLFF
cdr3_nt: TGTGCCAGCAGTTACTTCGGACAGGACGAAAAACTGTTTTTT

j_call: TRBJ1-2
v_call: TRBV28
clone_size: -
d_call: -
cdr3_aa: CASSLWGQPNYGYTF
cdr3_nt: TGTGCCAGCAGTTTATGGGGACAACCTAACTATGGCTACACCTTC

j_call: TRBJ1-1
v_call: TRBV19
clone_size: -
d_call: -
cdr3_aa: CASSPDGATEAFF
cdr3_nt: TGTGCCAGTAGCCCAGACGGGGCCACTGAAGCTTTCTTT

j_call: TRBJ2-1
v_call: TRBV19
clone_size: -
d_call: -
cdr3_aa: CASSMEGSPYNEQFF
cdr3_nt: TGTGCCAGTAGTATGGAGGGGTCCCCCTACAATGAGCAGTTCTTC

j_call: TRBJ2-7
v_call: TRBV27
clone_size: -
d_call: TRBD1
cdr3_aa: CASSLSGTGGAREQYF
cdr3_nt: TGTGCCAGCAGTTTATCTGGGACAGGGGGCGCGAGGGAGCAGTACTTC

j_call: TRBJ1-2
v_call: TRBV28
clone_size: -
d_call: -
cdr3_aa: CASSSTGYHYGYTF
cdr3_nt: TGTGCCAGCAGTTCCACAGGGTACCACTATGGCTACACCTTC

j_call: TRBJ2-3
v_call: TRBV5-1
clone_size: -
d_call: -
cdr3_aa: CASNPWGGADTQYF
cdr3_nt: TGCGCCAGCAACCCGTGGGGGGGCGCAGATACGCAGTATTTT

j_call: TRBJ2-2
v_call: TRBV7-9
clone_size: -
d_call: TRBD2
cdr3_aa: CASSPTSGGGTGELFF
cdr3_nt: TGTGCCAGCAGCCCCACTAGCGGGGGAGGGACCGGGGAGCTGTTTTTT

j_call: TRBJ2-5
v_call: TRBV11-2
clone_size: -
d_call: -
cdr3_aa: CASSLKQRAQETQYF
cdr3_nt: TGTGCCAGCAGCTTAAAACAGCGGGCGCAAGAGACCCAGTACTTC

j_call: TRBJ2-1
v_call: TRBV11-2
clone_size: -
d_call: -
cdr3_aa: CASSVGNEQFF
cdr3_nt: TGTGCCAGCAGCGTAGGCAATGAGCAGTTCTTC

j_call: TRBJ2-2
v_call: TRBV4-1
clone_size: -
d_call: TRBD2
cdr3_aa: CASSQEPSGRARSGELFF
cdr3_nt: TGCGCCAGCAGCCAAGAGCCTAGCGGGAGGGCCCGTAGCGGGGAGCTGTTTTTT

j_call: TRBJ2-7
v_call: TRBV4-2
clone_size: once
d_call: -
cdr3_aa: CASSQFGPSSSYEQYF
cdr3_nt: TGTGCCAGCAGCCAATTCGGGCCCTCGAGCTCCTACGAGCAGTACTTC

j_call: TRBJ2-7
v_call: TRBV4-2
clone_size: -
d_call: -
cdr3_aa: CASSQVGVGDNSYEQYF
cdr3_nt: TGTGCCAGCAGCCAAGTTGGAGTGGGGGACAACTCCTACGAGCAGTACTTC

j_call: TRBJ2-2
v_call: TRBV2
clone_size: -
d_call: -
cdr3_aa: CASRQDREGGAFAGELFF
cdr3_nt: TGTGCCAGCAGGCAAGACAGGGAGGGTGGGGCGTTCGCCGGGGAGCTGTTTTTT

j_call: TRBJ2-5
v_call: TRBV9
clone_size: -
d_call: TRBD2
cdr3_aa: CASSVAGGRDGETQYF
cdr3_nt: TGTGCCAGCAGCGTAGCGGGGGGGAGAGACGGGGAGACCCAGTACTTC

j_call: TRBJ1-1
v_call: TRBV19
clone_size: -
d_call: TRBD1
cdr3_aa: CASSIGYRGLYTEAFF
cdr3_nt: TGTGCCAGTAGTATAGGCTACAGGGGGTTGTACACTGAAGCTTTCTTT

j_call: TRBJ2-3
v_call: TRBV2
clone_size: -
d_call: TRBD2
cdr3_aa: CASSDPLAGAPDTQYF
cdr3_nt: TGTGCCAGCAGCGACCCACTAGCGGGAGCCCCAGATACGCAGTATTTT

j_call: TRBJ2-7
v_call: TRBV28
clone_size: -
d_call: -
cdr3_aa: CASSLSPIGYEQYF
cdr3_nt: TGTGCCAGCAGTTTATCGCCTATAGGCTACGAGCAGTACTTC

j_call: TRBJ1-1
v_call: TRBV4-1
clone_size: -
d_call: -
cdr3_aa: CASKLSRGTEAFF
cdr3_nt: TGCGCCAGCAAACTTTCGAGGGGCACTGAAGCTTTCTTT

j_call: TRBJ2-7
v_call: TRBV10-1
clone_size: -
d_call: TRBD1
cdr3_aa: CASRAGQGYEQYF
cdr3_nt: TGCGCCAGCAGGGCGGGACAGGGCTACGAGCAGTACTTC

j_call: TRBJ2-7
v_call: TRBV6-5
clone_size: -
d_call: -
cdr3_aa: CASSYSTDQYF
cdr3_nt: TGTGCCAGCAGTTACAGTACAGACCAGTACTTC

j_call: TRBJ1-1
v_call: TRBV6-1
clone_size: -
d_call: TRBD1
cdr3_aa: CASSVWDSNTEAFF
cdr3_nt: TGTGCCAGCAGCGTGTGGGACAGTAACACTGAAGCTTTCTTT

j_call: TRBJ2-7
v_call: TRBV30
clone_size: -
d_call: TRBD1
cdr3_aa: CAWSGTGTEPYEQYF
cdr3_nt: TGTGCCTGGAGCGGGACCGGGACAGAGCCATACGAGCAGTACTTC

j_call: TRBJ2-7
v_call: TRBV4-2
clone_size: -
d_call: TRBD2
cdr3_aa: CASSQGSGRANEQYF
cdr3_nt: TGTGCCAGCAGCCAAGGGTCCGGGAGGGCCAACGAGCAGTACTTC

j_call: TRBJ1-1
v_call: TRBV21-1
clone_size: -
d_call: -
cdr3_aa: CASRFQLATQIRTEAFF
cdr3_nt: TGTGCCAGCAGGTTTCAGTTAGCTACACAAATTCGCACTGAAGCTTTCTTT

j_call: TRBJ2-7
v_call: TRBV5-4
clone_size: -
d_call: -
cdr3_aa: CASSPRPDSYEQYF
cdr3_nt: TGTGCCAGCAGCCCGAGACCCGACTCCTACGAGCAGTACTTC

j_call: TRBJ2-7
v_call: TRBV7-3
clone_size: -
d_call: -
cdr3_aa: CASSLDTYYEQYF
cdr3_nt: TGTGCCAGCAGCTTAGATACCTACTACGAGCAGTACTTC

j_call: TRBJ1-1
v_call: TRBV7-8
clone_size: -
d_call: -
cdr3_aa: CASSQVGDLNTEAFF
cdr3_nt: TGTGCCAGCAGCCAGGTGGGCGACCTGAACACTGAAGCTTTCTTT

j_call: TRBJ2-1
v_call: TRBV4-1
clone_size: -
d_call: -
cdr3_aa: CASSQYDSQNEQFF
cdr3_nt: TGCGCCAGCAGCCAATATGACAGCCAAAATGAGCAGTTCTTC

j_call: TRBJ2-7
v_call: TRBV21-1
clone_size: -
d_call: -
cdr3_aa: CASSKVGTLYEQYF
cdr3_nt: TGTGCCAGCAGCAAAGTGGGCACCCTCTACGAGCAGTACTTC

j_call: TRBJ1-1
v_call: TRBV7-3
clone_size: -
d_call: -
cdr3_aa: CASSSRPPGDTEAFF
cdr3_nt: TGTGCCAGCAGCTCTCGACCTCCTGGGGACACTGAAGCTTTCTTT

j_call: TRBJ1-2
v_call: TRBV12-5
clone_size: -
d_call: -
cdr3_aa: CAIWENPERGLFGYTF
cdr3_nt: TGTGCCATATGGGAAAACCCAGAGCGGGGGCTGTTTGGCTACACCTTC

j_call: TRBJ2-1
v_call: TRBV4-1
clone_size: -
d_call: -
cdr3_aa: CASSTPSAGRDNEQFF
cdr3_nt: TGCGCCAGCAGCACCCCCTCGGCGGGACGGGATAATGAGCAGTTCTTC

j_call: TRBJ1-4
v_call: TRBV6-5
clone_size: once
d_call: -
cdr3_aa: CASSYRGLGEKLFF
cdr3_nt: TGTGCCAGCAGTTACAGGGGCCTGGGTGAAAAACTGTTTTTT

j_call: TRBJ1-2
v_call: TRBV4-3
clone_size: -
d_call: TRBD1
cdr3_aa: CASSQDGWGRGPHYGYTF
cdr3_nt: TGCGCCAGCAGCCAAGACGGTTGGGGCAGGGGGCCTCACTATGGCTACACCTTC

j_call: TRBJ1-5
v_call: TRBV28
clone_size: -
d_call: TRBD1
cdr3_aa: CASSWTGSSNQPQHF
cdr3_nt: TGTGCCAGCAGCTGGACAGGGTCGAGCAATCAGCCCCAGCATTTT

j_call: TRBJ1-1
v_call: TRBV27
clone_size: -
d_call: -
cdr3_aa: CASSFLQNTEAFF
cdr3_nt: TGTGCCAGCAGTTTCCTACAAAACACTGAAGCTTTCTTT

j_call: TRBJ2-1
v_call: TRBV28
clone_size: -
d_call: -
cdr3_aa: CASRIGDHYNEQFF
cdr3_nt: TGTGCCAGCAGGATAGGGGACCACTACAATGAGCAGTTCTTC

j_call: TRBJ2-1
v_call: TRBV13
clone_size: few
d_call: -
cdr3_aa: CASSLAPQSSNEQFF
cdr3_nt: TGTGCCAGCAGCTTAGCACCCCAGTCTAGCAATGAGCAGTTCTTC

j_call: TRBJ2-5
v_call: TRBV30
clone_size: -
d_call: TRBD2
cdr3_aa: CAWSVPGGTFETQYF
cdr3_nt: TGTGCCTGGAGTGTCCCCGGGGGGACTTTCGAGACCCAGTACTTC

j_call: TRBJ2-1
v_call: TRBV7-9
clone_size: -
d_call: -
cdr3_aa: CASSSGNEQFF
cdr3_nt: TGTGCCAGCAGCTCCGGCAATGAGCAGTTCTTC

j_call: TRBJ2-5
v_call: TRBV9
clone_size: -
d_call: -
cdr3_aa: CASSTGRLQETQYF
cdr3_nt: TGTGCCAGCAGCACCGGACGGCTCCAAGAGACCCAGTACTTC